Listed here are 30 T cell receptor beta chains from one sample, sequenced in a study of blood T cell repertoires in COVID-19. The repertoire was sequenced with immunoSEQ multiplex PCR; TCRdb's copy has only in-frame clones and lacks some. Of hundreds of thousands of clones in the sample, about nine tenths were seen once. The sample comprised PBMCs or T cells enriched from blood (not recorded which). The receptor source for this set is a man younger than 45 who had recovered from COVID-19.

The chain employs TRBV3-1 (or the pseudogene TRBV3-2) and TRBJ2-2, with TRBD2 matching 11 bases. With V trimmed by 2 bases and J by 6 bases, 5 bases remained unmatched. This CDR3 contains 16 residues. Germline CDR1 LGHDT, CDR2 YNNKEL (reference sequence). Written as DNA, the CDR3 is TGTGCCAGCAGCCAACGTAGCGGGAGGGGAGCCGGGGAGCTGTTTTTT. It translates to CASSQRSGRGAGELFF.

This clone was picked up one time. Here the CDR3 reads CASSSPRGQSDTQYF. CDR3 nucleotide sequence: TGTGCCAGCAGCTCCCCCAGGGGACAGTCAGATACGCAGTATTTT. The rearrangement links TRBV7-2 to TRBJ2-3; TRBD1 matches 7 bases. The CDR3 covers 15 residues. The germline gives CDR1 SGHTA, CDR2 FQGNSA. Trimming at V came to 4 bases and at J to 4 bases, leaving 8 bases not matched to a gene.

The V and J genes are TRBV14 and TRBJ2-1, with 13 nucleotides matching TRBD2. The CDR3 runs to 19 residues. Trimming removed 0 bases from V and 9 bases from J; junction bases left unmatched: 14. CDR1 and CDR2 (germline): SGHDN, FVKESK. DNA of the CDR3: TGTGCCAGCAGCCAAGATCCGTGGACTAGCGGGGGTTTAGTTGGTGAGCAGTTCTTC. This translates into CASSQDPWTSGGLVGEQFF.

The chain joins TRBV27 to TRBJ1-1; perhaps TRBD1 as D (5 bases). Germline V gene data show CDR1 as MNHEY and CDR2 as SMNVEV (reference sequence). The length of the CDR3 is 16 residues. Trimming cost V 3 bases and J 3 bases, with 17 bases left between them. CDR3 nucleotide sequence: TGTGCCAGCAGTTTGCCCCTCAGGGATTGGGACACTGAAGCTTTCTTT. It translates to CASSLPLRDWDTEAFF.

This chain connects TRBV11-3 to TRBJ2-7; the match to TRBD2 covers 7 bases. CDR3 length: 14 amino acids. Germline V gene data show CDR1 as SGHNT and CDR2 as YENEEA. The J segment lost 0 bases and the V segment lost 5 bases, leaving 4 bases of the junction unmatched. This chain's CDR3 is CASSLAVSSYEQYF. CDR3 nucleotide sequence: TGTGCCAGCAGCCTAGCGGTAAGCTCCTACGAGCAGTACTTC.

The CDR3 protein is CASSLGGQGVSETQYF. The CDR3 DNA follows: TGTGCCAGCAGCTTAGGGGGACAGGGGGTATCAGAGACCCAGTACTTC. This rearrangement joins TRBV13 to TRBJ2-5; TRBD1 matches 11 bases. J gave up 4 bases and V 0 bases, and 4 bases lay outside the gene matches. Germline V gene data show CDR1 as PRHDT and CDR2 as FYEKMQ (reference sequence). The CDR3 has 16 residues.

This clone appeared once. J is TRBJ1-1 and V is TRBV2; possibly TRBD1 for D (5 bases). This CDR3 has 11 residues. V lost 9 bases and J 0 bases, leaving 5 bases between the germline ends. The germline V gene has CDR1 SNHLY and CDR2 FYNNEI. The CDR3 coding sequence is TGTGCCAGAGGGGTGAACACTGAAGCTTTCTTT. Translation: CARGVNTEAFF.

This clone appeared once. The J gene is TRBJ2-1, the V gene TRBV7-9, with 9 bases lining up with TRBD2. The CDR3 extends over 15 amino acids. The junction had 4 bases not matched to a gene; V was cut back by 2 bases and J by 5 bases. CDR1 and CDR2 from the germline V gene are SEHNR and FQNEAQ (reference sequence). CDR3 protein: CASSLRASGNNEQFF. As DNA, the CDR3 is TGTGCCAGCAGCTTAAGGGCTAGCGGGAACAATGAGCAGTTCTTC. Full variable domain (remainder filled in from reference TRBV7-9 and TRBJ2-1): DTGVSQNPRHKITKRGQNVTFRCDPISEHNRLYWYRQTLGQGPEFLTYFQNEAQLEKSRLLSDRFSAERPKGSFSTLEIQRTEQGDSAMYLCASSLRASGNNEQFFGPGTRLTVL.

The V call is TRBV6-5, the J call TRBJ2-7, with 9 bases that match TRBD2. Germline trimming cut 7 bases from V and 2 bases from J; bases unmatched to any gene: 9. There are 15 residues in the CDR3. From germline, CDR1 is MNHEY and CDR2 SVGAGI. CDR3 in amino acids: CASKSGTSPTYEQYF. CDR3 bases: TGTGCCAGCAAATCCGGGACTAGCCCGACCTACGAGCAGTACTTC.

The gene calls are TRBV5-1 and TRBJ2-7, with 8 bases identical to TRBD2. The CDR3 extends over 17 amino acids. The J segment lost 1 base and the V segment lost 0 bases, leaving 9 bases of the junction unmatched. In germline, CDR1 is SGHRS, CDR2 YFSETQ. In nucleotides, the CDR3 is TGCGCCAGCAGCTTGGGCTTTAGCGGGATAATGTCCTACGAGCAGTACTTC. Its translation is CASSLGFSGIMSYEQYF.

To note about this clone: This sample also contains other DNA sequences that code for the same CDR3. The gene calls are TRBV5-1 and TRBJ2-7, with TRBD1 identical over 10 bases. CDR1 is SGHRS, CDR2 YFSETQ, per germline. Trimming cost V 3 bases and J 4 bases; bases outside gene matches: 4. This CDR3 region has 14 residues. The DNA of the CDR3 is TGCGCCAGCAGCTCCGGGACAGGGGCGTACGAGCAGTACTTC. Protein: CASSSGTGAYEQYF. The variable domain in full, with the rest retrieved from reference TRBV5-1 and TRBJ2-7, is KAGVTQTPRYLIKTRGQQVTLSCSPISGHRSVSWYQQTPGQGLQFLFEYFSETQRNKGNFPGRFSGRQFSNSRSEMNVSTLELGDSALYLCASSSGTGAYEQYFGPGTRLTVT.

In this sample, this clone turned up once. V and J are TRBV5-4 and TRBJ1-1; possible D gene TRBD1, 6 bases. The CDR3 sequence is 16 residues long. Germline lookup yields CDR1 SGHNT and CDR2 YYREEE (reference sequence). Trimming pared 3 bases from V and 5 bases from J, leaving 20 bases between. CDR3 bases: TGTGCCAGCAGCTATGGACAGCCTCTGTCGGAAACTGAAGCTTTCTTT. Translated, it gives CASSYGQPLSETEAFF.

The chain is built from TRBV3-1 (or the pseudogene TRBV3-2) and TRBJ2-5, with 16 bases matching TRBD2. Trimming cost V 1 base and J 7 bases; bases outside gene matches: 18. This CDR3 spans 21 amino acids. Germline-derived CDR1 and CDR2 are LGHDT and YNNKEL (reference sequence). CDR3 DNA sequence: TGTGCCAGCAGCCAAGCCCCCGGGACTAGCGGGAGGGCTCTCCTCTGGTGGACCCAGTACTTC. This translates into CASSQAPGTSGRALLWWTQYF.

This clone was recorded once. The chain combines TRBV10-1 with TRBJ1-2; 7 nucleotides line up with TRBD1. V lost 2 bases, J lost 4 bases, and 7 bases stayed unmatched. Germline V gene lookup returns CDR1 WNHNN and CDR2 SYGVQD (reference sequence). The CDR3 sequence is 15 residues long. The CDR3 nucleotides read TGCGCCAGCAGTGAGATGGCAGGGGGTATCTATGGCTACACCTTC. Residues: CASSEMAGGIYGYTF.

CDR3: CASSHPGTVYGYTF. The CDR3 DNA reads TGTGCCAGCAGCCATCCCGGGACAGTCTATGGCTACACCTTC. J is TRBJ1-2 and V is TRBV3-1 (or the pseudogene TRBV3-2), with 7 bases fitting TRBD1. The junction had 5 bases not matched to a gene; V was cut back by 3 bases and J by 4 bases. CDR3 size: 14 residues. CDR1 and CDR2 (germline): LGHDT, YNNKEL (reference sequence).

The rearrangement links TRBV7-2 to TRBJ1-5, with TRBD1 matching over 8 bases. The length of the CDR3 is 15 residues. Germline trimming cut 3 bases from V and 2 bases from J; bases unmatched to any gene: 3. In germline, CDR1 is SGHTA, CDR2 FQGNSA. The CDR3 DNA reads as TGTGCCAGCAGCTTCGTGACAGGGGGCAATCAGCCCCAGCATTTT. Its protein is CASSFVTGGNQPQHF.

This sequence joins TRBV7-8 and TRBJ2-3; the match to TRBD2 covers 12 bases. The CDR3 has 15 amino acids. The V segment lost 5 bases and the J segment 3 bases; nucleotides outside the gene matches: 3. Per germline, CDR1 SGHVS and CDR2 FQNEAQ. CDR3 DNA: TGTGCCAGCAGCGGGACTAGCGGGTTAACAGATACGCAGTATTTT. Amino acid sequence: CASSGTSGLTDTQYF. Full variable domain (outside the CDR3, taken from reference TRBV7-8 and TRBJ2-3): GAGVSQSPRYKVAKRGQDVALRCDPISGHVSLFWYQQALGQGPEFLTYFQNEAQLDKSGLPSDRFFAERPEGSVSTLKIQRTQQEDSAVYLCASSGTSGLTDTQYFGPGTRLTVL.

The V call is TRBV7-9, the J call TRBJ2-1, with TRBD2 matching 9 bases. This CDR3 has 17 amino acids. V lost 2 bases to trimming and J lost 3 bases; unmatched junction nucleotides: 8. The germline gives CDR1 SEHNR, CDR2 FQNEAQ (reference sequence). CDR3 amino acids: CASSLRTSGLVYNEQFF. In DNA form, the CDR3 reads TGTGCCAGCAGCTTAAGAACTAGCGGGCTGGTCTACAATGAGCAGTTCTTC.

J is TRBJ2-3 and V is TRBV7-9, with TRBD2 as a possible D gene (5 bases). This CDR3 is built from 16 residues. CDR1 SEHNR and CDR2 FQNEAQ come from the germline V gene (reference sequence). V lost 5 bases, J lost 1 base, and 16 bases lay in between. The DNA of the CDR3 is TGTGCCAGCAGCCCAAGACGGGGTCTAGGCACAGATACGCAGTATTTT. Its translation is CASSPRRGLGTDTQYF. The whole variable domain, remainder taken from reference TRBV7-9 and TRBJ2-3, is DTGVSQNPRHKITKRGQNVTFRCDPISEHNRLYWYRQTLGQGPEFLTYFQNEAQLEKSRLLSDRFSAERPKGSFSTLEIQRTEQGDSAMYLCASSPRRGLGTDTQYFGPGTRLTVL.

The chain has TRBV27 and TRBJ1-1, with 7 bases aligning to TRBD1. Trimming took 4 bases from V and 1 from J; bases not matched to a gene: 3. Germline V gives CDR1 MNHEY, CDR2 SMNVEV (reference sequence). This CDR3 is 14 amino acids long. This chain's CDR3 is CASSSTGPNTEAFF. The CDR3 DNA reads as TGTGCCAGCAGTTCGACAGGGCCGAACACTGAAGCTTTCTTT.

CDR3 coding DNA: TGCGCCAGCAGCACCGGACAGATCAATCAGCCCCAGCATTTT. It encodes CASSTGQINQPQHF. The chain has TRBV5-1 and TRBJ1-5; possible D gene TRBD1, 6 bases. The germline V gene has CDR1 SGHRS and CDR2 YFSETQ. This CDR3 region has 14 residues. Trimming took 4 bases from V and 3 from J, leaving 11 bases between them. The variable domain in full, with the rest retrieved from reference TRBV5-1 and TRBJ1-5, is KAGVTQTPRYLIKTRGQQVTLSCSPISGHRSVSWYQQTPGQGLQFLFEYFSETQRNKGNFPGRFSGRQFSNSRSEMNVSTLELGDSALYLCASSTGQINQPQHFGDGTRLSIL.

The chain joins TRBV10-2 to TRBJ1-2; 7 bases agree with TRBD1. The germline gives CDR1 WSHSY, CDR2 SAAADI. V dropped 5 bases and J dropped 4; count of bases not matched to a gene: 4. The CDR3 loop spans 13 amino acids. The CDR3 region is CASSRDSPYGYTF. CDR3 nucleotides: TGCGCCAGCAGTCGGGACAGCCCCTATGGCTACACCTTC.

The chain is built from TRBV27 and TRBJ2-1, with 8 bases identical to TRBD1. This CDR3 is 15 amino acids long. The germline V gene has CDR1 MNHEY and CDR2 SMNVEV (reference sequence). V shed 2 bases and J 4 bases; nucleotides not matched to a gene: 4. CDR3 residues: CASSLRQGLYNEQFF. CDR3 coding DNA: TGTGCCAGCAGTTTAAGACAGGGGTTATACAATGAGCAGTTCTTC.

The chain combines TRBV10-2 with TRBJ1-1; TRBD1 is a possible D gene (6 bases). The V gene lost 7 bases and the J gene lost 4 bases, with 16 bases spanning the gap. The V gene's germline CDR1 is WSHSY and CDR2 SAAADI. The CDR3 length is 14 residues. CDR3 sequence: CASKPTGSGTEAFF. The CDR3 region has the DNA TGCGCCAGCAAGCCTACAGGGTCCGGCACTGAAGCTTTCTTT.

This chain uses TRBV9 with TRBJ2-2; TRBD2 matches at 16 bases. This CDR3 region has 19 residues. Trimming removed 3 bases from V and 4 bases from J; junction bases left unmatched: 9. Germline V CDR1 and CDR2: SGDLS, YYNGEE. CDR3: CASSAIPGTSGRATGELFF. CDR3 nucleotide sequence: TGTGCCAGCAGCGCCATCCCCGGGACTAGCGGGAGGGCCACCGGGGAGCTGTTTTTT.

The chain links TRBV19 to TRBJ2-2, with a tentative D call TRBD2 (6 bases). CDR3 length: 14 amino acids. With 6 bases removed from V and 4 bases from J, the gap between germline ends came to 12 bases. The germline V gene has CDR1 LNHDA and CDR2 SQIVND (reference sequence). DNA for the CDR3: TGTGCCAGTAGACCGGGACTTCCCACCGGGGAGCTGTTTTTT. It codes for CASRPGLPTGELFF.

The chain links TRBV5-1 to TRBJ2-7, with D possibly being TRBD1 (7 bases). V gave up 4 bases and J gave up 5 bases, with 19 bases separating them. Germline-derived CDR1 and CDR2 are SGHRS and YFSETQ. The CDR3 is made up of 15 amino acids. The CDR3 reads CASSGGNRGFHEQYF. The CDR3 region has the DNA TGCGCCAGCAGCGGAGGGAACAGGGGTTTCCACGAGCAGTACTTC.

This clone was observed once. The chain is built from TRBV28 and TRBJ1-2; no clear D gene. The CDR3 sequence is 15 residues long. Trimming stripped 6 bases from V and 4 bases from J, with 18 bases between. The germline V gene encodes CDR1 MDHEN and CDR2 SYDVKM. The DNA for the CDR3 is TGTGCCAGCAGCCAAAAGACTCGATTCGGCTATGGCTACACCTTC. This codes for CASSQKTRFGYGYTF.

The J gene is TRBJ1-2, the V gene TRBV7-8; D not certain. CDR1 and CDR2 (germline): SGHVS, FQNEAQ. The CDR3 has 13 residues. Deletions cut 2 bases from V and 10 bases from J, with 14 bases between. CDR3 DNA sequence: TGTGCCAGCAGCTTAACCCTCGCAGAAGACTACACCTTC. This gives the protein CASSLTLAEDYTF. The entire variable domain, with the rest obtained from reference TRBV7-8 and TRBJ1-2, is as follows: GAGVSQSPRYKVAKRGQDVALRCDPISGHVSLFWYQQALGQGPEFLTYFQNEAQLDKSGLPSDRFFAERPEGSVSTLKIQRTQQEDSAVYLCASSLTLAEDYTFGSGTRLTVV.

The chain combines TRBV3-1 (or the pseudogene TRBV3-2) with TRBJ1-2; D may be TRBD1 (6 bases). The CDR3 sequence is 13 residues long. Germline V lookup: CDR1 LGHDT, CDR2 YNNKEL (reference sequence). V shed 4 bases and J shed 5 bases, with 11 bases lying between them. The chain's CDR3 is CASSPRGGYGYTF. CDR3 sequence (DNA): TGTGCCAGCAGCCCTAGGGGGGGTTATGGCTACACCTTC.